These 16 T cell receptor beta chains were all obtained from the same sample, sequenced in a study of cytomegalovirus exposure and HLA in healthy donors. In the PCR, 60 Vbeta and 13 Jbeta primers were used. This table comes from immunoSEQ multiplex PCR, and its TCRdb copy is limited to in-frame clones, with some not included. This listing includes approximately 58,000 clones. Sequenced material: PBMCs. These receptors were taken from a man aged 25 to 45 in good health and CMV-seropositive.

The chain links TRBV28 to TRBJ1-5, with D unresolved. This CDR3 is 14 amino acids long. The V and J ends lost 5 bases and 3 bases respectively, with 11 bases between them. The germline gives CDR1 MDHEN, CDR2 SYDVKM. The CDR3 DNA sequence: TGTGCCAGCAGTCCTGATGACACCAATCAGCCCCAGCATTTT. It specifies CASSPDDTNQPQHF. Looking up the rest from reference TRBV28 and TRBJ1-5 gives the full variable domain: DVKVTQSSRYLVKRTGEKVFLECVQDMDHENMFWYRQDPGLGLRLIYFSYDVKMKEKGDIPEGYSVSREKKERFSLILESASTNQTSMYLCASSPDDTNQPQHFGDGTRLSIL.

CDR3 protein: CASSLGLAVNSYEQYF. The DNA for the CDR3 is TGTGCCAGCAGCTTGGGACTAGCGGTCAACTCCTACGAGCAGTACTTC. The chain recombines TRBV9 with TRBJ2-7, with TRBD2 identical over 11 bases. This CDR3 spans 16 amino acids. The germline V gene encodes CDR1 SGDLS and CDR2 YYNGEE. J gave up 0 bases and V 4 bases, and 6 bases lay outside the gene matches.

The rearrangement uses TRBV9 and TRBJ2-6, with 7 nucleotides matching TRBD1. The CDR3 length is 18 residues. The V gene's germline CDR1 is SGDLS and CDR2 YYNGEE. V lost 3 bases and J lost 0; bases outside the gene matches: 9. CDR3 loop: CASSEGQPLFSGANVLTF. For the CDR3, the DNA is TGTGCCAGCAGCGAGGGACAGCCTTTATTCTCTGGGGCCAACGTCCTGACTTTC.

The chain joins TRBV27 to TRBJ2-3; the D gene is possibly TRBD2 (6 bases). The CDR3 consists of 14 residues. Trimming cost V 2 bases and J 0 bases, with 6 bases left between them. CDR1 and CDR2 (germline): MNHEY, SMNVEV (reference sequence). The CDR3: CASSLAGSTDTQYF. CDR3 sequence (DNA): TGTGCCAGCAGTTTAGCGGGGAGCACAGATACGCAGTATTTT.

This sequence joins TRBV7-2 and TRBJ2-1; D perhaps matches TRBD1 (6 bases). V gave up 4 bases and J gave up 6 bases, with 16 bases separating them. The germline gives CDR1 SGHTA, CDR2 FQGNSA. This CDR3 contains 15 residues. CDR3 in DNA: TGTGCCAGCAGCTACCGGGACACACCAATCAATGAGCAGTTCTTC. It yields the protein CASSYRDTPINEQFF.

The V gene is TRBV20-1, the J gene TRBJ2-5; D is possibly TRBD2 (5 bases). The V and J ends lost 4 bases and 6 bases respectively, with 9 bases between them. The germline V gene encodes CDR1 DFQATT and CDR2 SNEGSKA (reference sequence). CDR3 size: 11 residues. CDR3 sequence: CSATGSQTQYF. The CDR3 nucleotides are TGCAGTGCTACGGGATCCCAGACCCAGTACTTC.

The chain uses TRBV9 and TRBJ1-6; 8 bases agree with TRBD1. CDR1 and CDR2 from the germline V gene are SGDLS and YYNGEE. The CDR3 totals 15 residues. J lost 10 bases, V lost 0 bases, and 6 bases had no gene match. Here the CDR3 reads CASSVGGTGVSPLHF. The CDR3 coding sequence is TGTGCCAGCAGCGTAGGTGGGACAGGAGTATCACCCCTCCACTTT.

The chain employs TRBV29-1 and TRBJ2-7; 13 nucleotides align to TRBD2. Germline values: CDR1 SQVTM, CDR2 ANQGSEA. The CDR3 contains 14 residues. Trimming removed 6 bases from V and 5 bases from J; junction bases left unmatched: 7. The CDR3 loop reads CSVILAGGWNEQYF. As DNA, the CDR3 is TGCAGCGTCATACTAGCGGGAGGGTGGAACGAGCAGTACTTC.

The V gene is TRBV6-6, the J gene TRBJ2-1; TRBD1 agrees at 10 bases. Germline values: CDR1 MNHNY, CDR2 SVGAGI (reference sequence). V was clipped by 5 bases and J by 4 bases; unmatched bases: 5. The CDR3 covers 15 residues. The CDR3 reads CASSKGQGMYNEQFF. DNA of the CDR3: TGTGCCAGCAGTAAGGGACAGGGGATGTACAATGAGCAGTTCTTC.

The CDR3 nucleotides are TGTGCCTGGAGTCGGGGTATCCATGGCTACACCTTC. This translates into CAWSRGIHGYTF. The chain carries TRBV30 and TRBJ1-2; D is uncertain. This CDR3 comprises 12 residues. Trimming left V 2 bases short and J 6 bases short, with 10 bases between. From germline, CDR1 is GTSNPN and CDR2 SVGIG (reference sequence).

The V call is TRBV5-4, the J call TRBJ2-5; 8 bases match TRBD2. The CDR3 is 16 residues long. J lost 4 bases, V lost 0 bases, and 8 bases had no gene match. Per the germline V gene, CDR1 is SGHNT and CDR2 is YYREEE (reference sequence). In DNA, the CDR3 is TGTGCCAGCAGCTTGGTTTTGTCGGGGGGGATAGAGACCCAGTACTTC. Its protein product is CASSLVLSGGIETQYF.

The chain links TRBV11-3 to TRBJ2-7; the match to TRBD2 covers 8 bases. Germline V gene data show CDR1 as SGHNT and CDR2 as YENEEA. After removal of 5 bases from V and 3 bases from J, the junction contained 9 bases not matched to a gene. CDR3 size: 15 residues. This chain's CDR3 is CASSPGSGSRYEQYF. The CDR3 DNA sequence: TGTGCCAGCAGCCCCGGAAGCGGGAGTCGCTACGAGCAGTACTTC.

This sequence joins TRBV7-2 and TRBJ1-6; 8 bases are a match to TRBD1. J gave up 7 bases and V 3 bases, and 8 bases lay outside the gene matches. This CDR3 has 16 amino acids. The germline V gene encodes CDR1 SGHTA and CDR2 FQGNSA. The CDR3 DNA follows: TGTGCCAGCAGCTTTTCAATCGACAGGGGAAATTCACCCCTCCACTTT. Its translation is CASSFSIDRGNSPLHF.

The CDR3 bases are TGCGCCAGCAGCCGCGAACCGGGGTACACCGGGGAGCTGTTTTTT. It encodes CASSREPGYTGELFF. This chain connects TRBV4-1 to TRBJ2-2, with a tentative D call TRBD2 (5 bases). CDR3 length: 15 amino acids. Germline lookup yields CDR1 MGHRA and CDR2 YSYEKL. With 4 bases removed from V and 3 bases from J, the gap between germline ends came to 12 bases.

Comment on this clone: In the same sample, other DNA sequences code for this CDR3. V is TRBV5-1 and J is TRBJ2-1; D ambiguous. CDR3 length: 12 amino acids. Between the trimmed V and J ends, which lost 3 bases and 5 bases, there was a span of 6 bases. Germline CDR1 is SGHRS and CDR2 is YFSETQ. The CDR3 is CASSSRDNEQFF. The CDR3 DNA follows: TGCGCCAGCAGCTCCCGAGACAATGAGCAGTTCTTC.

The chain combines TRBV19 with TRBJ2-2, with 7 bases matching TRBD2. Germline-derived CDR1 and CDR2 are LNHDA and SQIVND (reference sequence). CDR3 length: 13 amino acids. This CDR3 is CVARAGVTGELFF. CDR3 DNA sequence: TGTGTCGCACGGGCGGGAGTCACCGGGGAGCTGTTTTTT. The full variable domain, its missing parts supplied by reference TRBV19 and TRBJ2-2, is DGGITQSPKYLFRKEGQNVTLSCEQNLNHDAMYWYRQDPGQGLRLIYYSQIVNDFQKGDIAEGYSVSREKKESFPLTVTSAQKNPTAFYLCVARAGVTGELFFGEGSRLTVL.